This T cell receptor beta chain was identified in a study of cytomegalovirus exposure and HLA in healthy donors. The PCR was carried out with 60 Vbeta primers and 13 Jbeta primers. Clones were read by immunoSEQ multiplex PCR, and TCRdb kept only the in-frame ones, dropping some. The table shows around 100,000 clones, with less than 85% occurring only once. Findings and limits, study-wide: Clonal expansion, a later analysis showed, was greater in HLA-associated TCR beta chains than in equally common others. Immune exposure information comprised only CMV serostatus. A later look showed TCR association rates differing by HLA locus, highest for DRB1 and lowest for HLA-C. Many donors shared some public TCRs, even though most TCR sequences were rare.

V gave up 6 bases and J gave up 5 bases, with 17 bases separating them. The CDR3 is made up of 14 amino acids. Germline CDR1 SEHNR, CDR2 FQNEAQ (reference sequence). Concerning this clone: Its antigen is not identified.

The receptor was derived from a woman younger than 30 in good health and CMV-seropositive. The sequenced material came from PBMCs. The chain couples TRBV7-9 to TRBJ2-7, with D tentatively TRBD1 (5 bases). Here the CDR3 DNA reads TGTGCCAGCAGTCCCTTCCAGGGTGTCCACGAGCAGTACTTC. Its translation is CASSPFQGVHEQYF.